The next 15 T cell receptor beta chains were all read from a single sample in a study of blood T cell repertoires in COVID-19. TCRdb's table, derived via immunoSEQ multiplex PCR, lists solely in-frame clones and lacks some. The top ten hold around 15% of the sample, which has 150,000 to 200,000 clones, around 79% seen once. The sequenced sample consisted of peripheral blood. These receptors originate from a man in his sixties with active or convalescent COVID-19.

The CDR3 coding sequence is TGTGCCAGCAACAGGGGGACGTCCGTTGTGGACGAGCAGTACTTC. It is translated as CASNRGTSVVDEQYF. The chain carries TRBV2 and TRBJ2-7, with 8 bases matching TRBD1. There are 15 residues in the CDR3. The V segment lost 7 bases and the J segment 5 bases; nucleotides outside the gene matches: 13. Germline loops: CDR1 SNHLY, CDR2 FYNNEI.

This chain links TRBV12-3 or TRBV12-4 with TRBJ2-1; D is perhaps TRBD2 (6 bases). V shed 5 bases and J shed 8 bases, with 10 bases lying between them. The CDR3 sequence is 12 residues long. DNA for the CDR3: TGTGCCAGCAGTCTGACGGGGGATGAGCAGTTCTTC. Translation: CASSLTGDEQFF.

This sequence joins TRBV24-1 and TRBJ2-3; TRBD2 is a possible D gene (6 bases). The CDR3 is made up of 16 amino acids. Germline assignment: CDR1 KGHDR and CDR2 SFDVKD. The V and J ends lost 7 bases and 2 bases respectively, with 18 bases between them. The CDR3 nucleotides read TGTGCCACCAGCGACACTCTAGCGAACCCCACAGATACGCAGTATTTT. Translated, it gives CATSDTLANPTDTQYF.

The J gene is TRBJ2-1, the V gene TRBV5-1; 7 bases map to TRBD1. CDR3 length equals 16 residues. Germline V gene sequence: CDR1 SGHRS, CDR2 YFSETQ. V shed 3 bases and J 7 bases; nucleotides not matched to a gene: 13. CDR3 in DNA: TGCGCCAGCAGCTATTTTGACAGGGATAATCGGAATGAGCAGTTCTTC. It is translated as CASSYFDRDNRNEQFF.

The DNA for the CDR3 is TGTGCCAGCAGCTTAGATTACGGGAACACAGATACGCAGTATTTT. This codes for CASSLDYGNTDTQYF. The V and J genes are TRBV11-2 and TRBJ2-3, with D possibly being TRBD2 (5 bases). This CDR3 region has 15 residues. Germline loops: CDR1 SGHAT, CDR2 FQNNGV. Trimming removed 0 bases from V and 2 bases from J, with 9 bases in between. The full variable domain, rest sourced from reference TRBV11-2 and TRBJ2-3, is EAGVAQSPRYKIIEKRQSVAFWCNPISGHATLYWYQQILGQGPKLLIQFQNNGVVDDSQLPKDRFSAERLKGVDSTLKIQPAKLEDSAVYLCASSLDYGNTDTQYFGPGTRLTVL.

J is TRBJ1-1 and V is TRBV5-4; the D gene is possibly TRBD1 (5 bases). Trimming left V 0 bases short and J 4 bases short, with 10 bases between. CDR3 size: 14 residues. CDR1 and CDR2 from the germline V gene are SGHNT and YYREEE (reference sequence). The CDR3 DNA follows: TGTGCCAGCAGCTTGGGTCAGGGTGTCACTGAAGCTTTCTTT. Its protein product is CASSLGQGVTEAFF.

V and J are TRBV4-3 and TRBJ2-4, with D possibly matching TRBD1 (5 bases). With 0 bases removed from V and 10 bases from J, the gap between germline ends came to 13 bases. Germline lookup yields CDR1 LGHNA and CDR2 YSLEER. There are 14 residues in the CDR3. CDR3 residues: CASSQDLRDSIQYF. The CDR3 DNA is TGCGCCAGCAGCCAAGATCTCAGGGATAGTATTCAGTACTTC.

CDR3 sequence reads: CSVESSSTDTQYF. CDR3 nucleotides: TGCAGCGTCGAAAGTAGTTCCACAGATACGCAGTATTTT. This chain links TRBV29-1 with TRBJ2-3; D unresolved. Trimming took 6 bases from V and 2 from J, leaving 12 bases between them. Germline V gives CDR1 SQVTM, CDR2 ANQGSEA. This CDR3 is 13 amino acids long.

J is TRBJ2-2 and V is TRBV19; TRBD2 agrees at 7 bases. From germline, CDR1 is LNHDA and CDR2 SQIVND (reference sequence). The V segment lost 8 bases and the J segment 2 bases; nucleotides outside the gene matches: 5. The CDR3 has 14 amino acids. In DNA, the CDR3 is TGTGCCAGTTCCGGGACTACCAACACCGGGGAGCTGTTTTTT. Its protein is CASSGTTNTGELFF.

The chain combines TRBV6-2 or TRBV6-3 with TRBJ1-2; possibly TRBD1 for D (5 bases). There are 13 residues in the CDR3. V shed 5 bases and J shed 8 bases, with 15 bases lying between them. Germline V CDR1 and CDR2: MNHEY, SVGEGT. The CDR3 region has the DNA TGTGCCAGCAGTGTGGGGCACTCCGGAGGCTACACCTTC. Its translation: CASSVGHSGGYTF.

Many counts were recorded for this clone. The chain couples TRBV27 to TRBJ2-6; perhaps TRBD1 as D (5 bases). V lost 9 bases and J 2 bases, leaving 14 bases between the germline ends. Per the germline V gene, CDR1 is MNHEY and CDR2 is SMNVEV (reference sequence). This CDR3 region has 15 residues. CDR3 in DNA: TGTGCCAGTTCCCAGGGTCGACCTGGGGCCAACGTCCTGACTTTC. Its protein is CASSQGRPGANVLTF.

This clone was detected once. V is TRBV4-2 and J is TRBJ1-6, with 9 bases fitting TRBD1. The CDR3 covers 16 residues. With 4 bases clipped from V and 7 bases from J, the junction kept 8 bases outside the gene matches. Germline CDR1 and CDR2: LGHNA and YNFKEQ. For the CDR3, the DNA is TGTGCCAGCAGCCTTGGGACAGGGATAATGAATTCACCCCTCCACTTT. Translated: CASSLGTGIMNSPLHF.

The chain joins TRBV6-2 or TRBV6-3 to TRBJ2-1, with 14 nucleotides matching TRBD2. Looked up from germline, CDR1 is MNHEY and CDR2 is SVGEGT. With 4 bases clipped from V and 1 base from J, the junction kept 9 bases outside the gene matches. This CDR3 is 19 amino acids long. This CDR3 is CASSSLGTSGSASYNEQFF. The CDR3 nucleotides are TGTGCCAGCAGTTCCCTCGGGACTAGCGGGAGTGCTTCCTACAATGAGCAGTTCTTC.

In DNA, the CDR3 is TGTGCCAGCAGTGAACAGGGGGAGACCCAGTACTTC. Translation: CASSEQGETQYF. The chain links TRBV25-1 to TRBJ2-5; D possibly corresponds to TRBD1 (6 bases). Between the trimmed V and J ends, which lost 2 bases and 5 bases, there was a span of 6 bases. Germline CDR1 and CDR2: MGHDK and SYGVNS. The CDR3 has 12 residues.

The CDR3 protein is CASSQRAGGTYEQYF. The CDR3 DNA reads as TGCGCCAGCAGCCAAAGAGCGGGAGGGACCTACGAGCAGTACTTC. J is TRBJ2-7 and V is TRBV4-3; 10 bases are shared with TRBD2. Per the germline V gene, CDR1 is LGHNA and CDR2 is YSLEER. Trimming took 2 bases from V and 2 from J; bases not matched to a gene: 3. The CDR3 contains 15 residues.